The 2 T cell receptor beta chains reported below all come from one sample, sequenced in a study of T-cell memory formation after mild COVID-19. TCRdb processed the 5' RACE reads anew with MiXCR; each CDR3 protein has one entry. The data contain under 600,000 distinct CDR3 sequences, roughly 20% of them seen just once; the ten biggest clones take up 8.4%. The sequencing input was PBMCs or a T cell subset sorted from them (not recorded which). The source is an adult woman who had mild COVID-19 (a few samples of this study predate the infection). Cell type and time point are not known.

This clonotype was seen a few times. The genes are TRBV6-5 and TRBJ2-6; D may correspond to TRBD1 or TRBD2 (6 bases each). V dropped 5 bases and J dropped 4 bases, with 21 bases sitting between them. Germline V gives CDR1 MNHEY, CDR2 SVGAGI. CDR3 size: 18 residues. CDR3 bases: TGTGCCAGCAGTCCTATTGGGGGGCGCCTCGGCGGGGCCAACGTCCTGACTTTC. Translated, it gives CASSPIGGRLGGANVLTF.

V usage is TRBV4-2 and J usage is TRBJ2-3, with D perhaps matching TRBD1 (6 bases). The germline V gene has CDR1 LGHNA and CDR2 YNFKEQ. The germline V and J ends were trimmed by 8 bases and 7 bases, with 28 bases remaining between them. The CDR3 loop spans 17 amino acids. CDR3 DNA sequence: TGTGCCAGCGGTCTCGGGGCTCCGGGGAAGGGGGTACATACGCAGTATTTT. It is translated as CASGLGAPGKGVHTQYF.